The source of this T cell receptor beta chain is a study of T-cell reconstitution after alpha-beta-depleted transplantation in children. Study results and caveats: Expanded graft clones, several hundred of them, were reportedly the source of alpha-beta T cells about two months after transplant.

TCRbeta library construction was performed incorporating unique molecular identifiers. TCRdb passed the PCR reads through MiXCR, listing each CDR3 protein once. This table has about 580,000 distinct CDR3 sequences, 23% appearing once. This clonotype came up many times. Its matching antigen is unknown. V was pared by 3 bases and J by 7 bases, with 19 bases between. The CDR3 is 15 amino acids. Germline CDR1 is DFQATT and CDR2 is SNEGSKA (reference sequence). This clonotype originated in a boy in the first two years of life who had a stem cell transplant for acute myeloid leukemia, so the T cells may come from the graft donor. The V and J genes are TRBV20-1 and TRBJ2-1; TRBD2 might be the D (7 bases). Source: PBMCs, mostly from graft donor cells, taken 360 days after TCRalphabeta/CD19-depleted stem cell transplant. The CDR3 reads CSARVPGGRGNEQFF. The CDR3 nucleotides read TGCAGTGCTAGGGTCCCCGGGGGGCGGGGAAATGAGCAGTTCTTC.